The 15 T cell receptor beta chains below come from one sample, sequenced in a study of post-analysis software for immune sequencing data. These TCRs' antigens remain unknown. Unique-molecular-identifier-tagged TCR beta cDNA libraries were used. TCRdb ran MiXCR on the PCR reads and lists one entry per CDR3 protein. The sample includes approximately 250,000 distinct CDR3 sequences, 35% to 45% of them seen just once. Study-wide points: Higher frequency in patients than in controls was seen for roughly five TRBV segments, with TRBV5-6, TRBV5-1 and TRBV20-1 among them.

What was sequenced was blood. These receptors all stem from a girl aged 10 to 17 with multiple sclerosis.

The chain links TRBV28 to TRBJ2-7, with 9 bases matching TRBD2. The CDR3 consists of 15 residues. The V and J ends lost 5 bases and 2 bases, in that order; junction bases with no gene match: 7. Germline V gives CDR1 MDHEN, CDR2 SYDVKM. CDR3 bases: TGTGCCAGCAGTGGGGGGACTAGCTTCGCCTACGAGCAGTACTTC. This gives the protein CASSGGTSFAYEQYF.

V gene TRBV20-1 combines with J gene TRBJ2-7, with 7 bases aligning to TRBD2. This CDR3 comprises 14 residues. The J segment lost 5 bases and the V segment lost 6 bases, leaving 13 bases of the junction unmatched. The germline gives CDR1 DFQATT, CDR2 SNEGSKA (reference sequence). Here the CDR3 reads CSAPRAGDSDEQYF. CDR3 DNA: TGCAGTGCCCCGCGGGCGGGAGATAGCGACGAGCAGTACTTC.

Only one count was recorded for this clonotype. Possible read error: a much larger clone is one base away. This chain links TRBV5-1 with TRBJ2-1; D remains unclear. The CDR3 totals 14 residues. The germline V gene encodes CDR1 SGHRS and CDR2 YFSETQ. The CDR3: CAGSLEVAYNEQFF. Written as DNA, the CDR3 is TGCGCCGGCAGTCTAGAGGTGGCCTACAATGAGCAGTTCTTC.

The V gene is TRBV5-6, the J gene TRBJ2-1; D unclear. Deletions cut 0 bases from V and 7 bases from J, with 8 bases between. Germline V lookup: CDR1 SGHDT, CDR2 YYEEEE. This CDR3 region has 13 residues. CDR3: CASSLVGLNEQFF. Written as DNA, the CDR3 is TGTGCCAGCAGCTTGGTGGGCCTAAATGAGCAGTTCTTC.

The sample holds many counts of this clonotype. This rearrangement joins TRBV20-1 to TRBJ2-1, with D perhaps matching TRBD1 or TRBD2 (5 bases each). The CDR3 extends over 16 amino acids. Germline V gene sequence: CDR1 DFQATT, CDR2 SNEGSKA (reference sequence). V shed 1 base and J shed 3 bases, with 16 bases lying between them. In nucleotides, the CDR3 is TGCAGTGCTAGAGTTCCACGGGACCCGTTCTACAATGAGCAGTTCTTC. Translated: CSARVPRDPFYNEQFF.

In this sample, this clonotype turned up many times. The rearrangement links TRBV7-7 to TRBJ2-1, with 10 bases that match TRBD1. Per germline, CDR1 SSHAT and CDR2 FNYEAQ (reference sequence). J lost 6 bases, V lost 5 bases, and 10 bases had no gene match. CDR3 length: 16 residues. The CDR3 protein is CASSPGPGQGFNEQFF. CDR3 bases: TGTGCCAGCAGCCCTGGGCCGGGACAGGGGTTCAATGAGCAGTTCTTC.

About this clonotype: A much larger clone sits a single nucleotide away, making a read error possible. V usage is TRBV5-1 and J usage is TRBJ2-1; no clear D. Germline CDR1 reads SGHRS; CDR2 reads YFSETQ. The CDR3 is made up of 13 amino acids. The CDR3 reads CASSLDIYNEEFF. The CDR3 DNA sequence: TGCGCCAGCAGCTTGGACATTTACAATGAGGAGTTCTTC.

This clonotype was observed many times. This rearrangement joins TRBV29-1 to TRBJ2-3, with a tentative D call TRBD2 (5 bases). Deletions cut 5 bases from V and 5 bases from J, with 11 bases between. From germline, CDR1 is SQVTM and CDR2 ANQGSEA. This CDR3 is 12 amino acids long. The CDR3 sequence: CSVRGSEDTQYF. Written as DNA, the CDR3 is TGCAGCGTTCGAGGGTCTGAAGATACGCAGTATTTT.

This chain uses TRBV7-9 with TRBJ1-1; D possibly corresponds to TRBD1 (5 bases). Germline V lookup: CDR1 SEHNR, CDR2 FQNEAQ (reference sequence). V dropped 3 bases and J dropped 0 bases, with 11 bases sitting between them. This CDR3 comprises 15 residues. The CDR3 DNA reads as TGTGCCAGCAGCTTGGAGGGCAGGGTGAACACTGAAGCTTTCTTT. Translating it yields CASSLEGRVNTEAFF.

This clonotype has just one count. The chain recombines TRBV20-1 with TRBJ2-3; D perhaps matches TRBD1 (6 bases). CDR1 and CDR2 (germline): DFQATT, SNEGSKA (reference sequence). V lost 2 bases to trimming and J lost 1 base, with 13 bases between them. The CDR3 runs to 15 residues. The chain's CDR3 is CSARSADSGTDTQYF. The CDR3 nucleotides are TGCAGTGCTAGATCGGCGGACAGCGGCACAGATACGCAGTATTTT.

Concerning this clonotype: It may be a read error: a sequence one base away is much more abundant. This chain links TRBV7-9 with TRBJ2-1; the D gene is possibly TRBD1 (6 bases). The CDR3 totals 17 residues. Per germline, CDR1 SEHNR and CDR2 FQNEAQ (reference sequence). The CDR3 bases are TGTGCCAGCAGCGGACCCGGGGCAGGGGAAGGGTACAATGAGCAGTTGTTC. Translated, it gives CASSGPGAGEGYNEQLF.

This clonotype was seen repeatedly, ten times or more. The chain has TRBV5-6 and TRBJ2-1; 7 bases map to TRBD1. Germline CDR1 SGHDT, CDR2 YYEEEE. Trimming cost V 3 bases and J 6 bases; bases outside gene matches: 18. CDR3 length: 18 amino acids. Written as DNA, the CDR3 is TGTGCCAGCAGCTGGACAGAAACAGGGGAAGGTAATCGCAATGAGCAGTTCTTC. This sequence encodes CASSWTETGEGNRNEQFF.

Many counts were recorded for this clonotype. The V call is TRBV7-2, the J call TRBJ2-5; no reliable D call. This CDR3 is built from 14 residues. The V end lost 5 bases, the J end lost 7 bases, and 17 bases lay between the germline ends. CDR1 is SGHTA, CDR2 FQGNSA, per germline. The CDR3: CASSPSVGSRTQYF. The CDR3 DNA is TGTGCCAGCAGCCCCTCAGTGGGTTCGAGGACCCAGTACTTC.

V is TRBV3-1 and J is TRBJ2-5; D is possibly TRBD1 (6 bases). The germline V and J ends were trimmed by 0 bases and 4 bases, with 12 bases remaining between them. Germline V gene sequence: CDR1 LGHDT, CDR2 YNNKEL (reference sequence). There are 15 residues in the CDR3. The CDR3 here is CASSQDPWGRETQYF. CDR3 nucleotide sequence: TGTGCCAGCAGCCAAGATCCATGGGGGCGAGAGACCCAGTACTTC.

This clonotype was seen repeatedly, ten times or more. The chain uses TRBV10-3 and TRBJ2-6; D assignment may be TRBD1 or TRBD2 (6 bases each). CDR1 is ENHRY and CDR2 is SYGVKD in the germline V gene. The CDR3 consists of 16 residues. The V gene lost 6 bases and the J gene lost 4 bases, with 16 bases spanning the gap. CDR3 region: CAISDMGGEGANVLTF. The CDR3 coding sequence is TGTGCCATCAGCGACATGGGGGGCGAAGGGGCCAACGTCCTGACTTTC.